Sequencing of this T cell receptor beta chain was carried out in a study of OX40 agonist ivuxolimab in advanced cancers. About the research overall: The patients' treatment was ivuxolimab, an agonistic anti-OX40 (CD134) antibody.

The data were produced by immunoSEQ multiplex PCR, yet TCRdb's version contains in-frame clones alone and is incomplete. The data hold 70,000 or so clones, with 88% observed a single time. About this clone itself: Its cognate antigen is unknown.

Regarding the study as a whole: Expanded peripheral T-cell antigen specificity went undetermined. On average, a greater number of expanded clones characterised CD8+ T cells relative to CD4+.

A history of autoimmune disease or systemic immunosuppression excluded patients. Specimen: CD4+ or CD8+ T cells sorted from blood, collected in a trial of the OX40 agonist ivuxolimab. This TCR came from an adult with an advanced solid tumor such as melanoma, head and neck, liver or kidney cancer.

CDR3 nucleotides: TGTGCCAGCAGAGGAGAGGTCAATGAGCAGTTCTTC. Protein sequence: CASRGEVNEQFF. The genes are TRBV2 and TRBJ2-1; unclear D gene. CDR1 and CDR2 (germline): SNHLY, FYNNEI. The V end lost 6 bases, the J end lost 6 bases, and 9 bases lay between the germline ends. The CDR3 extends over 12 amino acids.